This TCR beta chain originates from a study of T cell changes during pregnancy in multiple sclerosis. The assay was immunoSEQ multiplex PCR, and TCRdb's table has in-frame clones only and misses some. The data hold about 36,000 clones, with about 90% observed a single time. CDR3 length: 14 amino acids. V dropped 1 base and J dropped 3 bases, with 6 bases sitting between them. Germline values: CDR1 SGHTA, CDR2 FQGNSA. The chain employs TRBV7-2 and TRBJ2-2; possible D gene TRBD2, 6 bases. The clonotype was recovered from a female donor with multiple sclerosis, enrolled in a pregnancy study. Sequences were derived from CD4+ T cells from peripheral blood mononuclear cells, sampled after pregnancy. The CDR3 here is CASSLGGDTGELFF. In nucleotides, the CDR3 is TGTGCCAGCAGCTTAGGGGGGGACACCGGGGAGCTGTTTTTT.